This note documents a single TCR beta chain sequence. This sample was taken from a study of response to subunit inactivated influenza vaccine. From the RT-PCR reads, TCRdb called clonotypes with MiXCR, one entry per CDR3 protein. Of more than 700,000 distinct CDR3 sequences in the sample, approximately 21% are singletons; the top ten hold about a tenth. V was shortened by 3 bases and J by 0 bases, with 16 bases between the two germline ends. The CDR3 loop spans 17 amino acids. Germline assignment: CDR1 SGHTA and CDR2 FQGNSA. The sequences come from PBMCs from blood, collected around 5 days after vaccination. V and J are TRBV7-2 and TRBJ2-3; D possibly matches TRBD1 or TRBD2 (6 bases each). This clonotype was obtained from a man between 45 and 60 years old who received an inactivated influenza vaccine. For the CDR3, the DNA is TGTGCCAGCAGCTTCGAGAACCAGGGGACTAGCACAGATACGCAGTATTTT. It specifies CASSFENQGTSTDTQYF.